Included here is one TCR beta chain sequence, with context. What it binds is unknown. The sample originates from a study of T cell responses to AZD1222 COVID-19 vaccine. Findings of the study overall: The repertoires were collected only after the peak T cell response. Within unmutated variant regions lay the reported targets of nearly half of spike-specific TCRs. Spike-specific TCR breadth and depth both grew after two AZD1222 doses. Clonal diversity was possibly underestimated; the donors were predominantly white British and more often female.

The V gene's germline CDR1 is GTSNPN and CDR2 SVGIG (reference sequence). The CDR3 covers 13 residues. V lost 2 bases to trimming and J lost 4 bases, with 11 bases between them. Sequenced by immunoSEQ multiplex PCR; TCRdb stores in-frame clones only, minus some. This table holds under 150,000 clones, about 90% found once. This sequence originates from an adult in good health. This chain connects TRBV30 to TRBJ1-2; D is undetermined. The sample in question was peripheral blood, obtained on day 0 of AZD1222 vaccination. CDR3 region: CAWSLDWSYGYTF. The CDR3, as DNA: TGTGCCTGGAGTCTGGACTGGAGCTATGGCTACACCTTC.